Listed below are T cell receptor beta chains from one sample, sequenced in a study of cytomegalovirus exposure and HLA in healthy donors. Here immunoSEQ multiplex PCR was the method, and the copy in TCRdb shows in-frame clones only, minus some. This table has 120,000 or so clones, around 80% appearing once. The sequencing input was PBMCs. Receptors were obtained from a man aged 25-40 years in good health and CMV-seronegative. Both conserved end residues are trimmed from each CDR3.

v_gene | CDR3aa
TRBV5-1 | ASSFHRGPERTEAF
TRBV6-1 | ATLGLDLNEQF
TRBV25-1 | ASSESDRYNEQF
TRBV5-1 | ASSFDRANYGYT
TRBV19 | ASSGQAIVDQPQH
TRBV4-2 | ASSQDREHTEAF
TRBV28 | ASSFVHEQF
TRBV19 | ASSRDSTLAKNIQY
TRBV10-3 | ATREAGQGATEAF
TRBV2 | ASNTPGQGLNYEQY
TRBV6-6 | ASSYNQDGYT
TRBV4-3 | ASSGGNVISPLH
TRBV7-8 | ASSGRTLSVGNTIY
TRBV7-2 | ASRRTAYSNQPQH
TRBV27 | ASSSTGGRDEQY
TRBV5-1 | ASSGGQALLKNTEAF
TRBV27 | ASSLYYGLAGESYEQF
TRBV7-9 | ASSYPGHGPEQY
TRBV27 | ASSQLTQGPNSPLH
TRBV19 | ASSIVRGPEAF
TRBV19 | ASSIERGETQY
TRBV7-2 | ASSLYFGNTIY